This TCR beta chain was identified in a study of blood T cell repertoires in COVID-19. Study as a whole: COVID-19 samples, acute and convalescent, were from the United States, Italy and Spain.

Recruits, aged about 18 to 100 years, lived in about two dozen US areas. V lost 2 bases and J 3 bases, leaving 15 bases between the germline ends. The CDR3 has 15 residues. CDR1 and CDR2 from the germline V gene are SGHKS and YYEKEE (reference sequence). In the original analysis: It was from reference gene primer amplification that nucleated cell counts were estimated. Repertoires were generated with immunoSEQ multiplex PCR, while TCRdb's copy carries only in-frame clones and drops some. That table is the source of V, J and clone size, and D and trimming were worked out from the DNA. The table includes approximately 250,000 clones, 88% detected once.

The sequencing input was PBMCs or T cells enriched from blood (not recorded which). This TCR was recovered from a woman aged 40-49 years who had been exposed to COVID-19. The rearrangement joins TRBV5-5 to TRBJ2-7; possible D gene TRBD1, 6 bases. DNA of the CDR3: TGTGCCAGCAGCTTATTTTCGGACAGACGCTACGAGCAGTACTTC. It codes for CASSLFSDRRYEQYF.